These 3 T cell receptor beta chains were sequenced from one sample in a study of blood T cell repertoires in COVID-19. Libraries were prepared by immunoSEQ multiplex PCR; TCRdb keeps only in-frame clonotypes and omits some of them. The sample holds fewer than 120,000 clones, less than 85% seen once. Sequenced: peripheral blood. The receptors stem from a woman older than 75 with acute or convalescent COVID-19.

The CDR3 DNA is TGTGCCAGCTCAAGGGTGGCGGGCAATGAGCAGTTCTTC. Translation gives CASSRVAGNEQFF. This chain links TRBV18 with TRBJ2-1, with a weak D call TRBD2 (5 bases). This CDR3 contains 13 residues. With 5 bases removed from V and 6 bases from J, the gap between germline ends came to 11 bases. Germline V gives CDR1 KGHSH, CDR2 LQKENI.

The chain has TRBV10-3 and TRBJ1-3; perhaps TRBD1 as D (6 bases). V lost 11 bases and J 6 bases, leaving 14 bases between the germline ends. The germline CDR1 and CDR2 sequences are ENHRY and SYGVKD. This CDR3 comprises 12 residues. The CDR3 reads CASGAGENTIYF. DNA of the CDR3: TGTGCCTCAGGGGCAGGGGAAAACACCATATATTTT.

The chain joins TRBV7-8 to TRBJ2-1; 14 nucleotides agree with TRBD2. In germline, CDR1 is SGHVS, CDR2 FQNEAQ. This CDR3 is built from 16 residues. The ends lost 3 bases at V and 6 bases at J; junction bases unmatched: 4. DNA of the CDR3: TGTGCCAGCAGCTTCCCGACTAGCGGGAGGGCCAATGAGCAGTTCTTC. The encoded protein is CASSFPTSGRANEQFF.